The T cell receptor beta chain under discussion was sequenced for a study of cytomegalovirus exposure and HLA in healthy donors. There are 14 residues in the CDR3. Germline CDR1 and CDR2: SNHLY and FYNNEI. V was pared by 6 bases and J by 5 bases, with 17 bases between. Clones were read by immunoSEQ multiplex PCR, and TCRdb kept only the in-frame ones, dropping some. The data hold 150,000 to 180,000 clones, with 86% observed a single time. The TCR originated in a man aged 18 to 35 in good health and CMV-seropositive. The sequenced sample was PBMCs. The chain carries TRBV2 and TRBJ2-7; the D gene is possibly TRBD2 (6 bases). DNA of the CDR3: TGTGCCAGCAGGGCCCGACTAGGTCCGGACGAGCAGTACTTC. Translation gives CASRARLGPDEQYF.